This T cell receptor beta chain comes out of a study of neurological immune-mediated disorders. The unsorted libraries were prepared from 2 million PBMCs (stored at -80 C). The germline gives CDR1 SGHVS, CDR2 FNYEAQ. Deletions cut 2 bases from V and 7 bases from J, with 9 bases between. CDR3 length: 14 residues. Overall study findings and caveats: TCR-beta repertoires seemed private in all groups, with no expanded CDR3 amino acid sequences shared.

This clonotype came up many times. Its antigen is not known. MiXCR, run by TCRdb on the 5' RACE reads, gives a single entry per CDR3 protein. The sample has about 62,000 distinct CDR3 sequences, less than 4% seen once. V and J are TRBV7-6 and TRBJ1-6; the D is unclear. The sequenced material came from PBMCs. This sequence was found in a woman between 50 and 59 years old with multiple sclerosis. The CDR3 coding sequence is TGTGCCAGCAGCTTAAACTACGGGAATTCACCCCTCCACTTT. It is translated as CASSLNYGNSPLHF.